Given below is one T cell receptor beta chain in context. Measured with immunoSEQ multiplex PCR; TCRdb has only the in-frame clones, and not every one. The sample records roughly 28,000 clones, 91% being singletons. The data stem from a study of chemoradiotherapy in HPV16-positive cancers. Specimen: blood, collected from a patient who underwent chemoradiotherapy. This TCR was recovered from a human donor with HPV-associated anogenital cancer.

CDR3 sequence reads: CASSSSQGISGANVLTF. In DNA form, the CDR3 reads TGTGCCAGCAGCTCCTCACAGGGGATCTCTGGGGCCAACGTCCTGACTTTC. J is TRBJ2-6 and V is TRBV7-9; 7 bases map to TRBD1. V gave up 4 bases and J gave up 0 bases; unmatched junction bases: 6. The length of the CDR3 is 17 residues. CDR1 and CDR2 (germline): SEHNR, FQNEAQ (reference sequence).